Below, 12 T cell receptor beta chains from the same sample are listed, as sequenced in a study of blood T cell repertoires in COVID-19. Sequencing used immunoSEQ multiplex PCR; TCRdb keeps in-frame clones, though not all of them. The sample includes about 270,000 clones, about nine tenths seen only once; the top ten take roughly 3.9%. Specimen: PBMCs or T cells enriched from blood (not recorded which). Source of these receptors: a woman aged 25 to 39 with acute COVID-19.

The rearrangement joins TRBV7-6 to TRBJ2-7; TRBD2 matches 12 bases. Germline lookup yields CDR1 SGHVS and CDR2 FNYEAQ. Trimming cost V 5 bases and J 2 bases; bases outside gene matches: 7. CDR3 length: 16 amino acids. The CDR3 nucleotides read TGTGCCAGCAGCACGTCGACTAGCGGGAGTCCCTACGAGCAGTACTTC. It encodes CASSTSTSGSPYEQYF.

This chain joins TRBV4-1 and TRBJ2-7; tentatively, D is TRBD2 (5 bases). The germline V gene encodes CDR1 MGHRA and CDR2 YSYEKL. The germline V and J ends were trimmed by 0 bases and 6 bases, with 15 bases remaining between them. This CDR3 comprises 15 residues. CDR3 residues: CASSQELADPFEQYF. Here the CDR3 DNA reads TGCGCCAGCAGCCAAGAGCTAGCTGACCCCTTCGAGCAGTACTTC.

V is TRBV19 and J is TRBJ1-2; 8 bases are a match to TRBD1. This CDR3 comprises 14 residues. CDR1 and CDR2 (germline): LNHDA, SQIVND (reference sequence). After removal of 8 bases from V and 5 bases from J, the junction contained 10 bases not matched to a gene. The CDR3 sequence is CASGIRDRGYGYTF. The CDR3 DNA is TGTGCCAGTGGCATTAGAGACAGGGGTTATGGCTACACCTTC.

Of note for this clone: Other DNA sequences of this sample code for an identical CDR3. This chain links TRBV19 with TRBJ2-1, with TRBD2 matching 12 bases. Germline CDR1 reads LNHDA; CDR2 reads SQIVND (reference sequence). With 4 bases clipped from V and 7 bases from J, the junction kept 2 bases outside the gene matches. The CDR3 loop spans 14 amino acids. Here the CDR3 DNA reads TGTGCCAGTAGTAGACTAGCGGGAGTGAATGAGCAGTTCTTC. As protein: CASSRLAGVNEQFF.

The chain recombines TRBV7-2 with TRBJ1-4, with 7 bases matching TRBD1. The V and J ends lost 5 bases and 7 bases, in that order; junction bases with no gene match: 10. Germline lookup yields CDR1 SGHTA and CDR2 FQGNSA. The CDR3 runs to 15 residues. The CDR3 DNA reads TGTGCCAGCAGCGCCTCAACAGGGGTTGGTGAAAAACTGTTTTTT. Protein: CASSASTGVGEKLFF.

V is TRBV7-2 and J is TRBJ2-1, with D perhaps TRBD2 (5 bases). Germline V gene lookup returns CDR1 SGHTA and CDR2 FQGNSA. V was cut by 0 bases and J by 0 bases, with 12 bases left in between. This CDR3 comprises 17 residues. CDR3 sequence: CASSLAGSDPSYNEQFF. The CDR3 DNA is TGTGCCAGCAGCTTAGCGGGGAGCGACCCCTCCTACAATGAGCAGTTCTTC.

The rearrangement joins TRBV3-1 (or the pseudogene TRBV3-2) to TRBJ2-7; TRBD1 aligns across 7 bases. CDR1 LGHDT and CDR2 YNNKEL come from the germline V gene (reference sequence). With V trimmed by 1 base and J by 4 bases, 4 bases remained unmatched. The CDR3 has 14 residues. CDR3 DNA: TGTGCCAGCAGCCAAGGGGACAGAAGATACGAGCAGTACTTC. This translates into CASSQGDRRYEQYF.

The chain employs TRBV7-9 and TRBJ1-5; 11 bases fit TRBD1. The CDR3 is 15 amino acids. The V gene's germline CDR1 is SEHNR and CDR2 FQNEAQ (reference sequence). V shed 5 bases and J 6 bases; nucleotides not matched to a gene: 6. CDR3 sequence (DNA): TGTGCCAGCAGCAACGGACAGGGGGCCGGTCAGCCCCAGCATTTT. Residues: CASSNGQGAGQPQHF.

The rearrangement links TRBV5-8 to TRBJ2-1; 9 bases match TRBD1. Germline V gives CDR1 SGHTS, CDR2 YDEGEE. The length of the CDR3 is 17 residues. Germline trimming cut 4 bases from V and 4 bases from J; bases unmatched to any gene: 12. The CDR3 coding sequence is TGTGCCAGCAGCCCCGTCCCCCTGGACAGGGGATACAATGAGCAGTTCTTC. It encodes CASSPVPLDRGYNEQFF.

V and J are TRBV28 and TRBJ2-1; D might be TRBD1 (5 bases). This CDR3 is 16 amino acids long. The V end lost 5 bases, the J end lost 3 bases, and 17 bases lay between the germline ends. The V gene's germline CDR1 is MDHEN and CDR2 SYDVKM. The CDR3 here is CASSPQVGDDYNEQFF. Written as DNA, the CDR3 is TGTGCCAGCAGTCCACAGGTCGGCGACGACTACAATGAGCAGTTCTTC. The full variable domain, rest sourced from reference TRBV28 and TRBJ2-1, is DVKVTQSSRYLVKRTGEKVFLECVQDMDHENMFWYRQDPGLGLRLIYFSYDVKMKEKGDIPEGYSVSREKKERFSLILESASTNQTSMYLCASSPQVGDDYNEQFFGPGTRLTVL.

This clone appeared once. The J gene is TRBJ2-7, the V gene TRBV28, with D perhaps matching TRBD1 (6 bases). The CDR3 extends over 13 amino acids. The ends were cut back, 3 bases at V and 6 bases at J, with 12 bases in the middle. Germline values: CDR1 MDHEN, CDR2 SYDVKM. The CDR3 protein is CASSFSGVGEQYF. The DNA of the CDR3 is TGTGCCAGCAGTTTTTCAGGGGTAGGCGAGCAGTACTTC.

The CDR3: CASTAGGGNQPQHF. For the CDR3, the DNA is TGTGCCAGTACAGCAGGGGGCGGCAATCAGCCCCAGCATTTT. J is TRBJ1-5 and V is TRBV19; TRBD1 matches 8 bases. The CDR3 is 14 residues long. Germline V lookup: CDR1 LNHDA, CDR2 SQIVND (reference sequence). J gave up 2 bases and V 7 bases, and 4 bases lay outside the gene matches.